These 17 T cell receptor beta chains came from one sample sequenced in a study of T-cell reconstitution after alpha-beta-depleted transplantation in children. Library preparation (for TCRbeta) was performed with unique molecular identifiers. TCRdb independently ran MiXCR on the PCR reads; one entry per CDR3 protein. The data show about 460,000 distinct CDR3 sequences, 12% seen once. Here the sequenced sample was PBMCs from the stem cell graft donor, taken from the stem cell graft. The receptors shown here come from a human donor who donated a stem cell graft to a child with combined immunodeficiency.

This clonotype has at least ten counts. The V and J genes are TRBV6-5 and TRBJ1-3; D perhaps matches TRBD1 (5 bases). Germline loops: CDR1 MNHEY, CDR2 SVGAGI. V was pared by 4 bases and J by 0 bases, with 10 bases between. The CDR3 is 15 residues long. CDR3 sequence: CASSSDRSSGNTIYF. The CDR3 DNA reads TGTGCCAGCAGTTCCGACAGAAGCTCTGGAAACACCATATATTTT.

This clonotype was seen a handful of times. In nucleotides, the CDR3 is TGTGCCAGCGGACCAGTGAACACTGAAGCTTTCTTT. Encoded protein: CASGPVNTEAFF. The V and J genes are TRBV9 and TRBJ1-1; D remains ambiguous. From germline, CDR1 is SGDLS and CDR2 YYNGEE. Trimming left V 7 bases short and J 0 bases short, with 7 bases between. The CDR3 length is 12 residues.

This clonotype has only a few counts. The chain employs TRBV5-1 and TRBJ2-7; D is possibly TRBD1 (5 bases). Trimming pared 4 bases from V and 4 bases from J, leaving 15 bases between. There are 14 residues in the CDR3. Germline CDR1 is SGHRS and CDR2 is YFSETQ. The CDR3 region has the DNA TGCGCCAGCAGCGATCCAGGGTTGTCGTACGAGCAGTACTTC. Translating gives CASSDPGLSYEQYF.

This clonotype was observed many times. This chain joins TRBV7-8 and TRBJ2-2; the D is unclear. With 1 base removed from V and 7 bases from J, the gap between germline ends came to 13 bases. This CDR3 is 15 amino acids long. The germline V gene encodes CDR1 SGHVS and CDR2 FQNEAQ. CDR3 sequence: CASSLGPKVHGELFF. Here the CDR3 DNA reads TGTGCCAGCAGCTTAGGACCTAAGGTCCACGGGGAGCTGTTTTTT.

CDR3 amino acids: CASSPGLAEYEQYF. The CDR3 DNA reads TGTGCCAGCAGCCCGGGACTAGCGGAGTACGAGCAGTACTTC. The chain uses TRBV6-1 and TRBJ2-7; TRBD2 agrees at 11 bases. Per the germline V gene, CDR1 is MNHNS and CDR2 is SASEGT. V shed 6 bases and J 4 bases; nucleotides not matched to a gene: 5. CDR3 length equals 14 residues.

This rearrangement joins TRBV5-1 to TRBJ2-7; D might be TRBD2 (5 bases). The CDR3 covers 14 residues. The germline V gene encodes CDR1 SGHRS and CDR2 YFSETQ. V lost 0 bases to trimming and J lost 5 bases, with 12 bases between them. The CDR3 bases are TGCGCCAGCAGCTTGGCCTCAGGACTCAACGAGCAGTACTTC. Its translation is CASSLASGLNEQYF.

This clonotype was detected a few times. The chain is built from TRBV4-1 and TRBJ2-6, with no clear D. Germline CDR1 is MGHRA and CDR2 is YSYEKL. Deletions cut 0 bases from V and 4 bases from J, with 7 bases between. The CDR3 is 15 amino acids. This chain's CDR3 is CASSQEVIGANVLTF. CDR3 bases: TGCGCCAGCAGCCAAGAGGTAATAGGGGCCAACGTCCTGACTTTC.

This clonotype showed up just a few times. V is TRBV27 and J is TRBJ2-7, with no clear D. Germline V gene sequence: CDR1 MNHEY, CDR2 SMNVEV (reference sequence). This CDR3 contains 14 residues. Between the trimmed V and J ends, which lost 8 bases and 3 bases, there was a span of 17 bases. The CDR3 reads CASGVSQAFYEQYF. CDR3 coding DNA: TGTGCCAGCGGAGTCAGCCAGGCGTTCTACGAGCAGTACTTC.

This clonotype was found many times. The gene calls are TRBV28 and TRBJ1-5; 8 bases line up with TRBD1. Trimming cost V 7 bases and J 5 bases; bases outside gene matches: 7. The length of the CDR3 is 14 residues. Germline CDR1 reads MDHEN; CDR2 reads SYDVKM. CDR3 protein: CASTGQGVYQPQHF. In nucleotides, the CDR3 is TGTGCCAGCACCGGACAGGGAGTTTATCAGCCCCAGCATTTT.

This clonotype came up a few times. This chain links TRBV27 with TRBJ2-7, with 8 bases matching TRBD2. The length of the CDR3 is 14 residues. Germline trimming cut 7 bases from V and 7 bases from J; bases unmatched to any gene: 12. Germline lookup yields CDR1 MNHEY and CDR2 SMNVEV (reference sequence). The CDR3 loop is CASTSSRASGEQYF. Here the CDR3 DNA reads TGTGCCAGCACCTCTTCCCGGGCTAGCGGGGAGCAGTACTTC.

This clonotype was recorded at least ten times. The genes are TRBV7-2 and TRBJ2-3; tentatively, D is TRBD1 or TRBD2 (6 bases each). The CDR3 is made up of 15 amino acids. The V gene lost 3 bases and the J gene lost 4 bases, with 14 bases spanning the gap. Germline loops: CDR1 SGHTA, CDR2 FQGNSA. CDR3 residues: CASSFLGGHADTQYF. As DNA, the CDR3 is TGTGCCAGCAGCTTTCTGGGGGGCCACGCAGATACGCAGTATTTT.

This clonotype has a handful of counts. This rearrangement joins TRBV12-3 or TRBV12-4 to TRBJ1-2, with TRBD1 matching 7 bases. The CDR3 has 13 amino acids. Trimming removed 6 bases from V and 8 bases from J; junction bases left unmatched: 9. CDR3 residues: CASRETGIRGYTF. DNA for the CDR3: TGTGCCAGCAGGGAGACAGGGATTCGGGGCTACACCTTC.

This clonotype occurred many times. This chain's CDR3 is CASSPGTHGGEAFF. CDR3 nucleotide sequence: TGTGCCAGCAGTCCCGGGACCCATGGGGGTGAAGCTTTCTTT. The V gene is TRBV12-3 or TRBV12-4, the J gene TRBJ1-1; D possibly corresponds to TRBD1 (5 bases). The CDR3 covers 14 residues. Trimming pared 5 bases from V and 7 bases from J, leaving 17 bases between.

The rearrangement joins TRBV2 to TRBJ2-5; no definite D call. Trimming cost V 2 bases and J 0 bases, with 10 bases left between them. CDR1 SNHLY and CDR2 FYNNEI come from the germline V gene. There are 15 residues in the CDR3. CDR3 bases: TGTGCCAGCAGTGAATCCAAACCTTACCAAGAGACCCAGTACTTC. Translation gives CASSESKPYQETQYF.

This clonotype was picked up many times. The chain is built from TRBV29-1 and TRBJ2-1; TRBD2 matches 10 bases. Germline CDR1 reads SQVTM; CDR2 reads ANQGSEA. The CDR3 runs 14 residues. V was pared by 6 bases and J by 3 bases, with 5 bases of the junction left unmatched. CDR3 residues: CSVPGLADYNEQFF. The CDR3 DNA is TGCAGCGTCCCAGGACTAGCGGACTACAATGAGCAGTTCTTC.

The table lists this clonotype with a few counts. The chain uses TRBV2 and TRBJ2-1; the match to TRBD2 covers 7 bases. Germline-derived CDR1 and CDR2 are SNHLY and FYNNEI. Trimming took 8 bases from V and 8 from J; bases not matched to a gene: 12. The CDR3 runs 14 residues. The CDR3 DNA is TGTGCCAGCTGCGTCGCGGGAGTACTCTATGAGCAGTTCTTC. Translated: CASCVAGVLYEQFF.

The gene calls are TRBV7-2 and TRBJ2-7; 7 bases fit TRBD2. The V and J ends lost 3 bases and 2 bases, in that order; junction bases with no gene match: 10. In germline, CDR1 is SGHTA, CDR2 FQGNSA. The CDR3 covers 16 residues. Here the CDR3 reads CASSLGSGRLTYEQYF. The CDR3 DNA sequence: TGTGCCAGCAGCTTGGGGTCCGGGAGGTTAACCTACGAGCAGTACTTC.